The 9 T cell receptor beta chains below all came from one sample that was sequenced in a study of T cell responses to AZD1222 COVID-19 vaccine. Method: immunoSEQ multiplex PCR; TCRdb's copy keeps in-frame clones and lacks some. The sample holds 35,000 to 45,000 clones, around four fifths seen once. Sequences were derived from peripheral blood, sampled 28 days after the second AZD1222 dose. The source is an adult who received the AZD1222 COVID-19 vaccine.

Of note for this clone: One end of the junction does not line up with germline, which may come from a read error. The chain combines TRBV3-1 (or the pseudogene TRBV3-2) with TRBJ2-5; 9 nucleotides line up with TRBD2. The germline CDR1 and CDR2 sequences are LGHDT and YNNKEL (reference sequence). This CDR3 region has 17 residues. The CDR3, as DNA: TGTGCCCGCAGCCATTCTGACGGCGGGGGGGAGAAAGAGACCCAGTACTTC. This translates into CARSHSDGGGEKETQYF.

The J gene is TRBJ1-5, the V gene TRBV6-1; D perhaps matches TRBD1 (5 bases). The CDR3 covers 14 residues. Trimming removed 3 bases at V and 4 bases at J, with 10 bases between. Germline V CDR1 and CDR2: MNHNS, SASEGT. The CDR3 nucleotides are TGTGCCAGCAGTGAGAACAGGCGGAATCAGCCCCAGCATTTT. Its protein product is CASSENRRNQPQHF.

V usage is TRBV2 and J usage is TRBJ1-2; TRBD1 agrees at 10 bases. The CDR3 is 15 residues long. The V segment lost 4 bases and the J segment 5 bases; nucleotides outside the gene matches: 7. The V gene's germline CDR1 is SNHLY and CDR2 FYNNEI. The CDR3 DNA sequence: TGTGCCAGCAGTGCTAGGGACAGGGGTGGATATGGCTACACCTTC. Translation: CASSARDRGGYGYTF.

The V call is TRBV30, the J call TRBJ1-2; D not certain. This CDR3 contains 12 residues. The V gene's germline CDR1 is GTSNPN and CDR2 SVGIG (reference sequence). Trimming removed 3 bases at V and 4 bases at J, with 9 bases between. CDR3 residues: CAWRSPGYGYTF. The CDR3 DNA follows: TGTGCCTGGAGATCTCCGGGCTATGGCTACACCTTC.

The CDR3 nucleotides are TGTGCCAGTAGTGGACAGGGCTGGGATACGCAGTATTTT. Translating gives CASSGQGWDTQYF. This chain connects TRBV19 to TRBJ2-3; 8 bases agree with TRBD1. V gave up 5 bases and J gave up 6 bases; unmatched junction bases: 4. Germline CDR1 and CDR2: LNHDA and SQIVND (reference sequence). The CDR3 contains 13 residues.

The J gene is TRBJ1-3, the V gene TRBV30, with D hard to call. There are 9 residues in the CDR3. The germline CDR1 and CDR2 sequences are GTSNPN and SVGIG (reference sequence). Trimming took off 7 bases at V and 4 bases at J, with 2 bases between the two ends. CDR3 in DNA: TGTGCCTCCGGAAACACCATATATTTT. Translated, it gives CASGNTIYF.

The chain couples TRBV27 to TRBJ2-1; 12 bases are shared with TRBD2. After removal of 5 bases from V and 8 bases from J, the junction contained 7 bases not matched to a gene. The length of the CDR3 is 15 residues. Germline-derived CDR1 and CDR2 are MNHEY and SMNVEV (reference sequence). CDR3 in DNA: TGTGCCAGCAGTCTCCCTAGCGGGGGGGCTCATGAGCAGTTCTTC. This gives the protein CASSLPSGGAHEQFF.

The V call is TRBV20-1, the J call TRBJ2-5; no definite D call. The CDR3 length is 10 residues. CDR1 is DFQATT, CDR2 SNEGSKA, per germline (reference sequence). V was shortened by 2 bases and J by 8 bases, with 6 bases between the two germline ends. The CDR3 region has the DNA TGCAGTGCTAGACAGAACACCCAGTACTTC. Amino acids: CSARQNTQYF.

This chain connects TRBV5-1 to TRBJ1-2, with D perhaps matching TRBD1 (5 bases). This CDR3 region has 14 residues. Trimming stripped 5 bases from V and 7 bases from J, with 18 bases between. Germline V gene lookup returns CDR1 SGHRS and CDR2 YFSETQ. In DNA form, the CDR3 reads TGCGCCAGCAGGAGGGACCAGGGTTCGGCTGGCTACACCTTC. It is translated as CASRRDQGSAGYTF.